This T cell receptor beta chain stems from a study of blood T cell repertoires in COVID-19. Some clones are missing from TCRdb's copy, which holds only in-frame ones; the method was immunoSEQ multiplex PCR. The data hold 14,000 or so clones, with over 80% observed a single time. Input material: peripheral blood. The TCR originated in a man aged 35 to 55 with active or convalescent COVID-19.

The CDR3 sequence: CASSSSGRGTNTIYF. Here the CDR3 DNA reads TGCGCCAGCAGCTCCTCCGGTCGTGGTACTAACACCATATATTTT. The chain joins TRBV5-1 to TRBJ1-3; D is undetermined. The germline V gene has CDR1 SGHRS and CDR2 YFSETQ. The V end lost 3 bases, the J end lost 7 bases, and 17 bases lay between the germline ends. The CDR3 is made up of 15 amino acids.